These T cell receptor beta chains were read from a single sample in a study of cytomegalovirus exposure and HLA in healthy donors. Measured with immunoSEQ multiplex PCR; TCRdb has only the in-frame clones, and not every one. The sample's table shows 130,000 to 150,000 clones. The source material was PBMCs. The receptors come from a male donor in good health and CMV-seronegative. Each CDR3 is given with its conserved first and last residue. A D gene is named only where the DNA matches it firmly.

D	V	J	DNA	CDR3
TRBD1	TRBV30	TRBJ1-6	TGTGCCTGGAGTCCGAAGGGACAGGTTGGTTCACCCCTCCACTTT	CAWSPKGQVGSPLHF
-	TRBV19	TRBJ2-7	TGTGCCAGTGTGGGCCCAGGCGACGAGCAGTACTTC	CASVGPGDEQYF
-	TRBV30	TRBJ1-2	TGTGCCTGGAGTGTACTAACGGGAGTCCATGGCTACACCTTC	CAWSVLTGVHGYTF
-	TRBV29-1	TRBJ2-6	TGCAGCATGACGACAGGCAGCTCTGGGGCCAACGTCCTGACTTTC	CSMTTGSSGANVLTF
TRBD2	TRBV6-5	TRBJ2-1	TGTGCCAGCAGCGGAGCGGGAGTAGCGGGTGAGCAGTTCTTC	CASSGAGVAGEQFF
-	TRBV15	TRBJ2-7	TGTGCCACCAGCAGTAATAGTTACGAGCAGTACTTC	CATSSNSYEQYF
TRBD2	TRBV29-1	TRBJ2-7	TGCAGCGCTGCCACTAGCGGGAGCTCACTCGAGCAGTACTTC	CSAATSGSSLEQYF
-	TRBV5-1	TRBJ2-2	TGCGCCAGCAGCCTCAGGGAACCGACCGGGGAGCTGTTTTTT	CASSLREPTGELFF
-	TRBV19	TRBJ1-2	TGTGCCAGTATGAGTAACGGACAGACCTATGGCTACACCTTC	CASMSNGQTYGYTF
TRBD1	TRBV6-5	TRBJ2-7	TGTGCCAGCAGTTCTCCGGGACAGGGGGGAGGCGAGCAGTACTTC	CASSSPGQGGGEQYF
TRBD1	TRBV28	TRBJ1-1	TGTGCCAGCAGTCGGACAGGCGGAGCTTTCTTT	CASSRTGGAFF
-	TRBV28	TRBJ2-7	TGTGCCAGCAGTTTACTCCGGGTTAAATCCTACGAGCAGTACTTC	CASSLLRVKSYEQYF
-	TRBV27	TRBJ2-7	TGTGCCAGCAGTTTAAATGGCGGGATGACCCGTGAGCAGTACTTC	CASSLNGGMTREQYF
-	TRBV19	TRBJ1-3	TGTGCCAGTAGGGAAACAGTCATCGGAAACACCATATATTTT	CASRETVIGNTIYF
TRBD2	TRBV18	TRBJ2-5	TGTGCCAGCTCACCACCGACGACTAGCGGAATCCAAGAGACCCAGTACTTC	CASSPPTTSGIQETQYF
-	TRBV11-2	TRBJ1-1	TGTGCCAGCACCAAAAGTGGGACTTCTCCTAACACTGAAGCTTTCTTT	CASTKSGTSPNTEAFF
TRBD1	TRBV9	TRBJ1-5	TGTGCCAGCAGCTCCACAGGGGAAAGCAATCAGCCCCAGCATTTT	CASSSTGESNQPQHF
-	TRBV29-1	TRBJ1-5	TGCAGCGTTGGGGACACCGATCAGCCCCAGCATTTT	CSVGDTDQPQHF
-	TRBV10-2	TRBJ1-5	TGCGCCAGCTGTTCGGAGGAGTTGGGCAATCAGCCCCAGCATTTT	CASCSEELGNQPQHF